These 8 T cell receptor beta chains share one sample of origin, sequenced in a study of cytomegalovirus exposure and HLA in healthy donors. This PCR relied on a set of 60 Vbeta primers and 13 Jbeta primers. TCRdb keeps only in-frame clones here, not all; method: immunoSEQ multiplex PCR. The sample table includes 220,000 or so clones. Sequencing was done on a sample of PBMCs. These receptors were taken from a girl aged 2-15 years in good health and CMV-seropositive.

The chain has TRBV28 and TRBJ1-4; 7 bases fit TRBD1. The CDR3 is 15 amino acids. Trimming cost V 8 bases and J 0 bases; bases outside gene matches: 6. Germline assignment: CDR1 MDHEN and CDR2 SYDVKM. For the CDR3, the DNA is TGTGCCAGCTCCGACAGGGAATCAACTAATGAAAAACTGTTTTTT. It yields the protein CASSDRESTNEKLFF.

The chain couples TRBV27 to TRBJ1-5; 8 positions match TRBD1. This CDR3 is built from 16 residues. Germline V gene sequence: CDR1 MNHEY, CDR2 SMNVEV (reference sequence). J lost 3 bases, V lost 6 bases, and 10 bases had no gene match. CDR3 sequence (DNA): TGTGCCAGCAGCCGGACAGGGACCTTTAACAATCAGCCCCAGCATTTT. This translates into CASSRTGTFNNQPQHF.

The chain has TRBV10-1 and TRBJ2-1; 10 bases line up with TRBD2. Per germline, CDR1 WNHNN and CDR2 SYGVQD (reference sequence). After removal of 3 bases from V and 5 bases from J, the junction contained 4 bases not matched to a gene. The CDR3 spans 15 residues. CDR3 amino acids: CASSDPSGRDNEQFF. Here the CDR3 DNA reads TGCGCCAGCAGTGATCCCAGCGGGAGGGACAATGAGCAGTTCTTC.

The chain joins TRBV28 to TRBJ1-5; D is undetermined. The V and J ends lost 3 bases and 0 bases respectively, with 15 bases between them. Per germline, CDR1 MDHEN and CDR2 SYDVKM. CDR3 length: 17 amino acids. Here the CDR3 DNA reads TGTGCCAGCAGTTTGGTCCCGGGCGGGTCTAGCAATCAGCCCCAGCATTTT. It is translated as CASSLVPGGSSNQPQHF.

V gene TRBV14 combines with J gene TRBJ2-1; 8 bases are shared with TRBD2. Germline CDR1 and CDR2: SGHDN and FVKESK. J gave up 8 bases and V 1 base, and 7 bases lay outside the gene matches. The CDR3 extends over 15 amino acids. CDR3 bases: TGTGCCAGCAGCCAAGGCGGGGGGATAGGCGATGAGCAGTTCTTC. It yields the protein CASSQGGGIGDEQFF.

The chain has TRBV4-1 and TRBJ2-1; D is unresolved. Germline lookup yields CDR1 MGHRA and CDR2 YSYEKL. This CDR3 contains 12 residues. Trimming removed 5 bases at V and 8 bases at J, with 10 bases between. DNA for the CDR3: TGCGCCAGCAGCAAGTCGGTGGATGAGCAGTTCTTC. This sequence encodes CASSKSVDEQFF.

The chain links TRBV28 to TRBJ1-1, with D maybe TRBD1 (6 bases). Germline CDR1 and CDR2: MDHEN and SYDVKM. This CDR3 contains 11 residues. The ends were cut back, 6 bases at V and 7 bases at J, with 9 bases in the middle. The DNA for the CDR3 is TGTGCCAGCAGGAAGGACAGTGAAGCTTTCTTT. Protein sequence: CASRKDSEAFF.

The chain recombines TRBV11-3 with TRBJ1-1, with D uncertain. Trimming stripped 5 bases from V and 5 bases from J, with 12 bases between. CDR3 length: 13 residues. In germline, CDR1 is SGHNT, CDR2 YENEEA. Here the CDR3 DNA reads TGTGCCAGCAGCCAGAGTGACGGGACTGAAGCTTTCTTT. Translating it yields CASSQSDGTEAFF.